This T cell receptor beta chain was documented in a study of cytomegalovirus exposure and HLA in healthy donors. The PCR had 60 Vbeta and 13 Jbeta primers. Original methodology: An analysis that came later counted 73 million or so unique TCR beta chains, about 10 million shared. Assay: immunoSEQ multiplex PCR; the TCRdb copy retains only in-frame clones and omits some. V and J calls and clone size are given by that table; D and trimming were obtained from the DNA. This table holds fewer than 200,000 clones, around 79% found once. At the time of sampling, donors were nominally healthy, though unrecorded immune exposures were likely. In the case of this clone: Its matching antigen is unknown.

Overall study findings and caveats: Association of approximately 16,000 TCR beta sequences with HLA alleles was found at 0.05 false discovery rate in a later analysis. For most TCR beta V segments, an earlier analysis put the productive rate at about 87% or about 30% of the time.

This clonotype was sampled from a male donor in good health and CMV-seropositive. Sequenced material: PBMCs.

CDR3 coding DNA: TGTGCCAGCAGCGCCGGGACAGTCTCCTACGAGCAGTACTTC. Translated, it gives CASSAGTVSYEQYF. The rearrangement joins TRBV9 to TRBJ2-7; 7 bases map to TRBD1. Germline CDR1 SGDLS, CDR2 YYNGEE. The CDR3 totals 14 residues. The ends lost 3 bases at V and 0 bases at J; junction bases unmatched: 3.